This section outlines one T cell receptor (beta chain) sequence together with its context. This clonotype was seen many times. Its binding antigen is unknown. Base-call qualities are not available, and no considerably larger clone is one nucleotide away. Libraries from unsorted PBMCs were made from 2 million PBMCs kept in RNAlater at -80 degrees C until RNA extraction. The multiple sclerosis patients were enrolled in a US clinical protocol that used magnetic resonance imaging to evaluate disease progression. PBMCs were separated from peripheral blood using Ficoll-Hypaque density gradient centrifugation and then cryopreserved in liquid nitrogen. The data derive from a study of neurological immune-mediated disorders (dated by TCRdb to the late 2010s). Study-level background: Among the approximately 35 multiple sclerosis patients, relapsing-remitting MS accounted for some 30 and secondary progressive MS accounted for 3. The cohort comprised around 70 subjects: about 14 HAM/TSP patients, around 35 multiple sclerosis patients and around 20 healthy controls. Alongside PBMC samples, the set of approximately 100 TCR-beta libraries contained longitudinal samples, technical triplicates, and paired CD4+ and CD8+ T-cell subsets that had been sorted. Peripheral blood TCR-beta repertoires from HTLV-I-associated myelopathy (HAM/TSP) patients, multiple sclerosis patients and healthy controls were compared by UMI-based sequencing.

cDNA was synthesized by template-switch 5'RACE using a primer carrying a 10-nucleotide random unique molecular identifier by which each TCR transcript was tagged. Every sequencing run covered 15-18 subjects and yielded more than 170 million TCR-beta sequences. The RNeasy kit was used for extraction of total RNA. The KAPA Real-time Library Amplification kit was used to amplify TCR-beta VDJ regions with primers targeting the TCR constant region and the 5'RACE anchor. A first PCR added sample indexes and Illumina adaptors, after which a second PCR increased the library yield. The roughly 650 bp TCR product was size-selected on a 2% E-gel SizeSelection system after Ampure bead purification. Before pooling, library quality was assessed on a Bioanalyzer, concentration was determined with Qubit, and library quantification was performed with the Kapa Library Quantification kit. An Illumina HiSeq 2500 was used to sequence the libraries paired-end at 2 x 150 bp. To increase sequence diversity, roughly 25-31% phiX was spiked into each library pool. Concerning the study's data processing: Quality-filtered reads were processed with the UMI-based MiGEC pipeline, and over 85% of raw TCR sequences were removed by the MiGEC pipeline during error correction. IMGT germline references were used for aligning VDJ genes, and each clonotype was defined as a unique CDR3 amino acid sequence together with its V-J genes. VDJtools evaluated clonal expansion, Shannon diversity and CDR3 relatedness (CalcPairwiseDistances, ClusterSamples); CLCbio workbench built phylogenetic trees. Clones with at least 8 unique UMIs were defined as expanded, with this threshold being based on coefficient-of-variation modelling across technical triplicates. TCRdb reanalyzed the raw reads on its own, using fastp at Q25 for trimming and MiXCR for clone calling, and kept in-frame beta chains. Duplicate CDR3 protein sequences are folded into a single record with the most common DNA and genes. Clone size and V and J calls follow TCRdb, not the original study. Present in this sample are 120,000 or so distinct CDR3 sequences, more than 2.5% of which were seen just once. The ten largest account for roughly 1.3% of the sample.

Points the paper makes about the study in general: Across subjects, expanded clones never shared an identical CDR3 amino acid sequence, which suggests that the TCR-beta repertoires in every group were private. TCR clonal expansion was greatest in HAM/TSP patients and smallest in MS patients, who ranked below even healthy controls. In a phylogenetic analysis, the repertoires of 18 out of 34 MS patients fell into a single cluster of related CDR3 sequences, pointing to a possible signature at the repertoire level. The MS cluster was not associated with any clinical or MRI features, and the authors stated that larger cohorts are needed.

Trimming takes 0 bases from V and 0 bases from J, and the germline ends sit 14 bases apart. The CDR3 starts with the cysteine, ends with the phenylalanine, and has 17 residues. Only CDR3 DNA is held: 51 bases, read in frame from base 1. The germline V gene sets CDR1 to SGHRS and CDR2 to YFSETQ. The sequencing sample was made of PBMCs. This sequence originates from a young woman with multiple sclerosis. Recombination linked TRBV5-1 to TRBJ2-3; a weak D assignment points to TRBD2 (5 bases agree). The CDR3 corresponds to CASSLAVSGYSTDTQYF. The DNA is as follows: TGCGCCAGCAGCTTGGCCGTCAGCGGCTATAGCACAGATACGCAGTATTTT. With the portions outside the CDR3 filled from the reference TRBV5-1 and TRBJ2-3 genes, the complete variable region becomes KAGVTQTPRYLIKTRGQQVTLSCSPISGHRSVSWYQQTPGQGLQFLFEYFSETQRNKGNFPGRFSGRQFSNSRSEMNVSTLELGDSALYLCASSLAVSGYSTDTQYFGPGTRLTVL.